The present entry profiles one TCR beta chain with its context. These data come from a study of blood T cell repertoires in COVID-19. Study information: Some COVID-19 samples were acute and others convalescent; all came from the United States, Italy and Spain. T cells, B-cell-depleted T cells, or PBMCs provided the cDNA or gDNA that served as material.

The length of the CDR3 is 16 residues. V lost 2 bases and J lost 4, with 14 bases in between. Looked up from germline, CDR1 is MNHNY and CDR2 is SVGAGI (reference sequence). Methods used by the authors: Nucleated cell number was recorded as an estimate derived from reference gene primer amplification. Using immunoSEQ multiplex PCR, the repertoire was profiled, and TCRdb retains in-frame clones only, with some absent. Clone size and the V and J calls come from that table; the DNA yielded D and trimming. The data hold over 200,000 clones, with approximately 82% observed a single time. This TCR was sampled from a man aged 40-50 years who had recovered from COVID-19. V is TRBV6-6 and J is TRBJ2-2, with a weak D call TRBD1 (6 bases). The sequenced sample consisted of peripheral blood. CDR3 coding DNA: TGTGCCAGCAGTTACAGGGGGTATGGGAGCACCGGGGAGCTGTTTTTT. Amino acid sequence: CASSYRGYGSTGELFF.